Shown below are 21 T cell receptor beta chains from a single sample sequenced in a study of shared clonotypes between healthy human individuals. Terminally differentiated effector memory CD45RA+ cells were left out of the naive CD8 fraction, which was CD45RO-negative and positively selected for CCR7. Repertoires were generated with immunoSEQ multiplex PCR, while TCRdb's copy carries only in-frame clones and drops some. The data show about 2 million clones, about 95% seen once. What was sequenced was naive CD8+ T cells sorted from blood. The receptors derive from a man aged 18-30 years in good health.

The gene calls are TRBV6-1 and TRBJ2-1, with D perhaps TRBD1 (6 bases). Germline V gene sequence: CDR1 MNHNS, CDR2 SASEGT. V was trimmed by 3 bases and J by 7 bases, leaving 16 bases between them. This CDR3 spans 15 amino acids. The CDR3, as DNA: TGTGCCAGCAGTGATGAATGGCAGGGGAATAATGAGCAGTTCTTC. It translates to CASSDEWQGNNEQFF.

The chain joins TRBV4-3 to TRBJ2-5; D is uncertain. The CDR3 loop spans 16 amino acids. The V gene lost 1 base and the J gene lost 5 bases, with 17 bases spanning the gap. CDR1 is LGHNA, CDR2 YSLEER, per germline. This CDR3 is CASSQGVGSPAETQYF. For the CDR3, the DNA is TGCGCCAGCAGCCAAGGAGTCGGCAGTCCGGCTGAGACCCAGTACTTC.

CDR3 in amino acids: CSADRFGDDRIETQYF. The CDR3 DNA sequence: TGCAGCGCCGACCGGTTCGGGGACGATAGGATAGAGACCCAGTACTTC. The chain recombines TRBV29-1 with TRBJ2-5; D might be TRBD1 or TRBD2, each matching 5 bases. This CDR3 has 16 amino acids. V was shortened by 7 bases and J by 4 bases, with 25 bases between the two germline ends. Germline values: CDR1 SQVTM, CDR2 ANQGSEA.

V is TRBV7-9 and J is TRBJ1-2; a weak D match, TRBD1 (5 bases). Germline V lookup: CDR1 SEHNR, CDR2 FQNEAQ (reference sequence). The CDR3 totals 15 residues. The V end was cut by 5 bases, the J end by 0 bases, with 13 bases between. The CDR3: CASSDPGPTNYGYTF. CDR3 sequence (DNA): TGTGCCAGCAGCGACCCGGGACCGACTAACTATGGCTACACCTTC.

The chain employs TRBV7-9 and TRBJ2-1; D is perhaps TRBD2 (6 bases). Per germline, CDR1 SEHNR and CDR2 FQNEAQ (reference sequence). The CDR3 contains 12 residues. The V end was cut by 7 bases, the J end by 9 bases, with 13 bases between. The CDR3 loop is CASTLLAVEQFF. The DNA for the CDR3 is TGTGCCAGCACCCTACTAGCAGTTGAGCAGTTCTTC.

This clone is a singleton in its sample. The CDR3 DNA follows: TGCGCCAGCAGCCAAGACCCGTCCCACACCATATATTTT. Protein sequence: CASSQDPSHTIYF. The gene calls are TRBV4-3 and TRBJ1-3; D unresolved. This CDR3 has 13 residues. With 0 bases removed from V and 8 bases from J, the gap between germline ends came to 8 bases. Per germline, CDR1 LGHNA and CDR2 YSLEER.

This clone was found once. CDR3 bases: TGTGCCAGTAGTATACTGGGACACCTTGGAAACATTCAGTACTTC. This encodes CASSILGHLGNIQYF. V and J are TRBV19 and TRBJ2-4, with D possibly matching TRBD1 (6 bases). Germline CDR1 is LNHDA and CDR2 is SQIVND (reference sequence). The V end lost 2 bases, the J end lost 6 bases, and 14 bases lay between the germline ends. The CDR3 runs 15 residues.

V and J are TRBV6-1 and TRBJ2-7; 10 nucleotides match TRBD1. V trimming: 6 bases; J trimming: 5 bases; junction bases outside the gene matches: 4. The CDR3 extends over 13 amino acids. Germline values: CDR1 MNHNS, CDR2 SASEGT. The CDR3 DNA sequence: TGTGCCAGCAGGGGACAGGGGTTGCACGAGCAGTACTTC. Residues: CASRGQGLHEQYF.

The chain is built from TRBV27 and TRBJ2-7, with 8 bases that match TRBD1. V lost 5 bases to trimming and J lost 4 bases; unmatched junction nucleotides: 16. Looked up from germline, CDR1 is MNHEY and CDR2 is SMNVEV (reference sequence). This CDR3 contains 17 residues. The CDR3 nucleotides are TGTGCCAGCAGTCCCATCCTAGTGCAGGGGGCTTTTTACGAGCAGTACTTC. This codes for CASSPILVQGAFYEQYF.

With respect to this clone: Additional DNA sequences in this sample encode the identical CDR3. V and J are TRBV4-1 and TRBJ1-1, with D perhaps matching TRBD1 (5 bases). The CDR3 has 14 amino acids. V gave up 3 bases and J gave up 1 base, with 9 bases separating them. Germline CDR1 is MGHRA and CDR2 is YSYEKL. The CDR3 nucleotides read TGCGCCAGCAGCCACGTAGGGACGAACACTGAAGCTTTCTTT. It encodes CASSHVGTNTEAFF.

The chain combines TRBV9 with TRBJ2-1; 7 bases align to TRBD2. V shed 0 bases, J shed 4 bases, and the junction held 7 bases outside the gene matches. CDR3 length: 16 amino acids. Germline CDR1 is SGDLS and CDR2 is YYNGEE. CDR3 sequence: CASSVALSSGYNEQFF. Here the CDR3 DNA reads TGTGCCAGCAGCGTAGCTTTGTCTAGCGGTTACAATGAGCAGTTCTTC.

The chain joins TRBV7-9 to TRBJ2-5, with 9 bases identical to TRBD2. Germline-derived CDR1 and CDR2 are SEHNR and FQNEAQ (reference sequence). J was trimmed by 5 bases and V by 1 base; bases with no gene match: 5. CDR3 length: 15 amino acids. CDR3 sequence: CASSLVLAGWETQYF. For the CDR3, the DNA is TGTGCCAGCAGCTTAGTTCTAGCGGGATGGGAGACCCAGTACTTC.

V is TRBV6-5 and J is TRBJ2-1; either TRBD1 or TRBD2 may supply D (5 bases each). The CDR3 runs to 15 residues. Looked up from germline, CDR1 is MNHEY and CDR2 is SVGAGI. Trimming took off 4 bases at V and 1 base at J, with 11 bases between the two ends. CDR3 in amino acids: CASSFEGQSYNEQFF. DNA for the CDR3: TGTGCCAGCAGTTTCGAGGGGCAGTCCTACAATGAGCAGTTCTTC.

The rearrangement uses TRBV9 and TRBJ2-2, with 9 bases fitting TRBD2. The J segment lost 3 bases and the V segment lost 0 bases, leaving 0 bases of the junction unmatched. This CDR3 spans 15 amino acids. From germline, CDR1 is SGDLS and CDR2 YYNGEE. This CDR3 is CASSVGLADTGELFF. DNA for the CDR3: TGTGCCAGCAGCGTAGGACTAGCGGACACCGGGGAGCTGTTTTTT.

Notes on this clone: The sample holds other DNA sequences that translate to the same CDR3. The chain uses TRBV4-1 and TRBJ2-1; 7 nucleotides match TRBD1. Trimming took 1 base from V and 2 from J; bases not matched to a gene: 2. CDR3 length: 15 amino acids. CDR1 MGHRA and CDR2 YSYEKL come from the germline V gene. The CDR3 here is CASSQVGGAYNEQFF. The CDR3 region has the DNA TGCGCCAGCAGCCAAGTAGGGGGCGCCTACAATGAGCAGTTCTTC.

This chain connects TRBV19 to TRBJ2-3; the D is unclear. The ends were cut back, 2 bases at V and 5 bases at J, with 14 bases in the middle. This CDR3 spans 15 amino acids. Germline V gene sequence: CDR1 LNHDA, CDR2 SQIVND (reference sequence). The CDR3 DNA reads TGTGCCAGTAGTATATCTATAGGGTTCGGAGATACGCAGTATTTT. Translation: CASSISIGFGDTQYF.

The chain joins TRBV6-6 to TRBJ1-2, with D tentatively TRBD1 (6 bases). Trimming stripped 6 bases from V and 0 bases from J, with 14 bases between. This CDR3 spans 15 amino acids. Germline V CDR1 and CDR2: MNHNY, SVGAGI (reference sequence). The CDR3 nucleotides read TGTGCCAGCAGCCCCTCGGACAGCACTAACTATGGCTACACCTTC. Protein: CASSPSDSTNYGYTF.

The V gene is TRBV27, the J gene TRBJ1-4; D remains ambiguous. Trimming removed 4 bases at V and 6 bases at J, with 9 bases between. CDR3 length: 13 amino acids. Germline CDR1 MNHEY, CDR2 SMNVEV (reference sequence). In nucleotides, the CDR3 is TGTGCCAGCAGTTGGGGAGGCGATGAAAAACTGTTTTTT. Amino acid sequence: CASSWGGDEKLFF.

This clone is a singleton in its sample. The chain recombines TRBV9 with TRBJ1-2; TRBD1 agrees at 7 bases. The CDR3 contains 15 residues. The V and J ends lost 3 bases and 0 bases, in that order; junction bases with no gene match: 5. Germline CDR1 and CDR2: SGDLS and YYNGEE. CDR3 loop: CASSARTGPNYGYTF. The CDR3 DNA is TGTGCCAGCAGCGCCCGGACAGGACCTAACTATGGCTACACCTTC.

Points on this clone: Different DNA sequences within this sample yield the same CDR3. Here the CDR3 reads CASSLYSSYEQYF. CDR3 sequence (DNA): TGTGCCAGCAGCTTATACAGCTCCTACGAGCAGTACTTC. The genes are TRBV5-6 and TRBJ2-7; unclear D gene. V dropped 2 bases and J dropped 0 bases, with 6 bases sitting between them. This CDR3 is built from 13 residues. CDR1 is SGHDT and CDR2 is YYEEEE in the germline V gene. Full variable domain (missing parts from reference TRBV5-6 and TRBJ2-7): DAGVTQSPTHLIKTRGQQVTLRCSPKSGHDTVSWYQQALGQGPQFIFQYYEEEERQRGNFPDRFSGHQFPNYSSELNVNALLLGDSALYLCASSLYSSYEQYFGPGTRLTVT.

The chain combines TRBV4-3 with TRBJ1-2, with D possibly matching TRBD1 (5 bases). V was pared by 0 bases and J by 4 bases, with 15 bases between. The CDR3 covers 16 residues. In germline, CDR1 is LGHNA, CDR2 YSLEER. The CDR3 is CASSQDYYGGSYGYTF. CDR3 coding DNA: TGCGCCAGCAGCCAAGATTATTACGGGGGATCCTATGGCTACACCTTC.